What follows are 14 T cell receptor beta chains derived from one specimen sequenced in a study of cytomegalovirus exposure and HLA in healthy donors. TCRdb keeps only in-frame clones here, not all; method: immunoSEQ multiplex PCR. The table includes 200,000 to 250,000 clones, over 75% detected once. The sample was PBMCs. These receptor sequences come from a woman aged 18 to 35 in good health and CMV-seropositive.

The V and J genes are TRBV27 and TRBJ2-1; 13 bases align to TRBD2. This CDR3 comprises 19 residues. With V trimmed by 7 bases and J by 5 bases, 17 bases remained unmatched. CDR1 and CDR2 from the germline V gene are MNHEY and SMNVEV (reference sequence). The CDR3 is CASTGLLAGGPRWDNEQFF. The CDR3 DNA sequence: TGTGCCAGCACCGGGTTACTAGCGGGAGGGCCACGGTGGGACAATGAGCAGTTCTTC.

With respect to this clone: The identical CDR3 is also encoded by other nucleotide sequences in the sample. The chain carries TRBV5-5 and TRBJ1-3; weak D call: TRBD1 (5 bases). Germline lookup yields CDR1 SGHKS and CDR2 YYEKEE (reference sequence). The CDR3 runs 15 residues. V lost 0 bases, J lost 1 base, and 8 bases lay in between. CDR3 protein: CASSLAGGSGNTIYF. The CDR3, as DNA: TGTGCCAGCAGCTTGGCCGGGGGATCTGGAAACACCATATATTTT.

In this sample, this clone turned up once. The rearrangement uses TRBV5-1 and TRBJ1-2; no reliable D call. The CDR3 runs to 14 residues. Germline V gives CDR1 SGHRS, CDR2 YFSETQ. V was clipped by 0 bases and J by 5 bases, with 11 bases between them. CDR3 coding DNA: TGCGCCAGCAGCTTGGCGGGTGGGAGATATGGCTACACCTTC. Amino acids: CASSLAGGRYGYTF.

This clone was counted a single time. The chain joins TRBV18 to TRBJ1-2; D is perhaps TRBD1 (5 bases). Germline-derived CDR1 and CDR2 are KGHSH and LQKENI. This CDR3 region has 13 residues. V gave up 2 bases and J gave up 6 bases, with 10 bases separating them. CDR3 DNA sequence: TGTGCCAGCTCACCAGGGCAGGGCGATGGCTACACCTTC. This codes for CASSPGQGDGYTF.

The chain is built from TRBV6-5 and TRBJ2-4; 8 bases are shared with TRBD1. V lost 7 bases, J lost 1 base, and 3 bases stayed unmatched. CDR1 MNHEY and CDR2 SVGAGI come from the germline V gene. The CDR3 covers 14 residues. The CDR3 bases are TGTGCCAGCAAGAGGGACAGGGCCAAAAACATTCAGTACTTC. It codes for CASKRDRAKNIQYF.

The rearrangement links TRBV28 to TRBJ2-2, with 8 bases fitting TRBD2. This CDR3 has 15 residues. CDR1 is MDHEN and CDR2 is SYDVKM in the germline V gene. Trimming cost V 6 bases and J 4 bases; bases outside gene matches: 7. The CDR3 DNA reads as TGTGCCAGCAGGCTGTCCGGGACTAGCACCGGGGAGCTGTTTTTT. This encodes CASRLSGTSTGELFF.

The gene calls are TRBV5-6 and TRBJ2-4, with 7 bases that match TRBD1. CDR1 is SGHDT and CDR2 is YYEEEE in the germline V gene. The V gene end was trimmed by 4 bases and the J gene end by 1 base; junction bases not matched to a gene: 11. This CDR3 has 17 amino acids. The CDR3 sequence: CASSAEAGGSAKNIQYF. CDR3 DNA sequence: TGTGCCAGCAGCGCCGAGGCAGGGGGATCGGCCAAAAACATTCAGTACTTC.

This chain connects TRBV5-1 to TRBJ2-7, with no clear D. The V gene's germline CDR1 is SGHRS and CDR2 YFSETQ. This CDR3 is built from 15 residues. Trimming stripped 2 bases from V and 2 bases from J, with 14 bases between. CDR3 coding DNA: TGCGCCAGCAGCTTTTCATCAACGGAGACCTACGAGCAGTACTTC. This translates into CASSFSSTETYEQYF. Complete variable domain (other parts from reference TRBV5-1 and TRBJ2-7): KAGVTQTPRYLIKTRGQQVTLSCSPISGHRSVSWYQQTPGQGLQFLFEYFSETQRNKGNFPGRFSGRQFSNSRSEMNVSTLELGDSALYLCASSFSSTETYEQYFGPGTRLTVT.

The chain combines TRBV7-9 with TRBJ2-7; TRBD2 matches at 10 bases. CDR3 size: 15 residues. V trimming: 10 bases; J trimming: 1 base; junction bases outside the gene matches: 10. Germline V gene data show CDR1 as SEHNR and CDR2 as FQNEAQ (reference sequence). CDR3 amino acids: CATGTVSGRSYEQYF. The CDR3 bases are TGTGCCACCGGAACGGTTAGCGGGAGGTCCTACGAGCAGTACTTC. The full variable domain, in which reference TRBV7-9 and TRBJ2-7 provide the parts outside the CDR3, is DTGVSQNPRHKITKRGQNVTFRCDPISEHNRLYWYRQTLGQGPEFLTYFQNEAQLEKSRLLSDRFSAERPKGSFSTLEIQRTEQGDSAMYLCATGTVSGRSYEQYFGPGTRLTVT.

The DNA of the CDR3 is TGTGCCAGCAGTTACCCCGGTAGCGGGAGGGGTAATGAGCAGTTCTTC. Its translation: CASSYPGSGRGNEQFF. V is TRBV6-6 and J is TRBJ2-1; 11 nucleotides line up with TRBD2. CDR3 size: 16 residues. Unmatched junction bases numbered 7, after V lost 2 bases and J lost 7 bases. The germline CDR1 and CDR2 sequences are MNHNY and SVGAGI (reference sequence).

The genes are TRBV29-1 and TRBJ1-5; D possibly corresponds to TRBD1 (5 bases). This CDR3 has 14 amino acids. Germline assignment: CDR1 SQVTM and CDR2 ANQGSEA. The V end was cut by 4 bases, the J end by 6 bases, with 16 bases between. Here the CDR3 reads CSVVTGELGQPQHF. The CDR3 DNA sequence: TGCAGCGTTGTAACGGGGGAACTCGGTCAGCCCCAGCATTTT.

The rearrangement uses TRBV19 and TRBJ1-1, with D perhaps matching TRBD1 (5 bases). Per germline, CDR1 LNHDA and CDR2 SQIVND (reference sequence). The CDR3 has 12 residues. Trimming removed 10 bases from V and 10 bases from J, with 19 bases in between. The CDR3 region is CATVGSLGGAFF. The CDR3 DNA sequence: TGTGCCACCGTTGGCAGCTTGGGGGGAGCTTTCTTT.

The genes are TRBV28 and TRBJ2-7; TRBD1 aligns across 9 bases. Per germline, CDR1 MDHEN and CDR2 SYDVKM. The trim removed 6 bases at V and 6 bases at J, leaving 15 bases unmatched. The CDR3 loop spans 16 amino acids. CDR3 in amino acids: CASRFKWTGAVGEQYF. CDR3 DNA: TGTGCCAGCAGATTTAAGTGGACAGGGGCCGTCGGCGAGCAGTACTTC.

The chain is built from TRBV18 and TRBJ2-7; D remains ambiguous. The CDR3 is 12 residues long. Germline V gene lookup returns CDR1 KGHSH and CDR2 LQKENI. Trimming removed 7 bases at V and 2 bases at J, with 9 bases between. The CDR3 DNA reads TGTGCCAGCTATGCGCCCCCCTACGAGCAGTACTTC. Translated: CASYAPPYEQYF.